These 10 T cell receptor beta chains came from one sample sequenced in a study of human CD8 memory T cell subsets. Sequencing libraries of TCR beta were made by UMI-labeled 5' RACE. Using the 5' RACE reads, TCRdb records one entry per CDR3 protein without DNA. The clone table shows fewer than 20,000 distinct CDR3 sequences, with the ten largest holding approximately 5%. The material sequenced was CD8+ T cells from PBMCs. The receptors were gathered from a human donor in good health.

The V call is TRBV7-9, the J call TRBJ2-7; TCRdb outputs TRBD1, but without DNA this stays unchecked. Germline CDR1 and CDR2: SEHNR and FQNEAQ (reference sequence). The CDR3 consists of 13 residues. This CDR3 reads CASSFTGAGEQYF.

The chain recombines TRBV7-9 with TRBJ2-2; TCRdb lists TRBD1, though no DNA is available to test this call. Per germline, CDR1 SEHNR and CDR2 FQNEAQ (reference sequence). The CDR3 is 17 amino acids. Here the CDR3 reads CASSLDEGVFDTGELFF. Full variable domain (outside the CDR3, taken from reference TRBV7-9 and TRBJ2-2): DTGVSQNPRHKITKRGQNVTFRCDPISEHNRLYWYRQTLGQGPEFLTYFQNEAQLEKSRLLSDRFSAERPKGSFSTLEIQRTEQGDSAMYLCASSLDEGVFDTGELFFGEGSRLTVL.

The chain recombines TRBV9 with TRBJ2-1. Germline V gene data show CDR1 as SGDLS and CDR2 as YYNGEE. This CDR3 has 15 residues. The CDR3: CASSVVGGSYNEQFF.

The chain uses TRBV20-1 and TRBJ2-1; without DNA, the TCRdb call of TRBD1 cannot be checked. The CDR3 consists of 11 residues. Germline CDR1 is DFQATT and CDR2 is SNEGSKA (reference sequence). The CDR3 here is CSARHRGNEFF.

The chain combines TRBV4-1 with TRBJ2-2. The CDR3 is 13 residues long. The germline gives CDR1 MGHRA, CDR2 YSYEKL. The CDR3 loop is CASSLGSAGELFF.

The chain employs TRBV12-3 or TRBV12-4 and TRBJ1-1. This CDR3 has 14 residues. The CDR3 region is CASSFLRSNTEAFF.

The V gene is TRBV7-8, the J gene TRBJ2-7; TCRdb's D gene call, TRBD2, goes unchecked for lack of DNA. Germline CDR1 and CDR2: SGHVS and FQNEAQ. CDR3 size: 15 residues. The CDR3 sequence: CASSLGGGAPYEQYF.

V gene TRBV6-5 combines with J gene TRBJ2-2; TCRdb returns TRBD2, unconfirmable since there is no DNA. Germline V gives CDR1 MNHEY, CDR2 SVGAGI. The CDR3 runs 18 residues. Here the CDR3 reads CASSYSLAGALNTGELFF.

The chain uses TRBV18 and TRBJ2-7. The CDR3 is made up of 15 amino acids. Germline values: CDR1 KGHSH, CDR2 LQKENI. This CDR3 reads CASSIFGGISYEQYF.

This rearrangement joins TRBV15 to TRBJ2-1; TCRdb returns TRBD2, unconfirmable since there is no DNA. This CDR3 comprises 16 residues. The germline CDR1 and CDR2 sequences are LNHNV and YYDKDF (reference sequence). CDR3 in amino acids: CATSRATSGTYNEQFF.